A selection of T cell receptor beta chains follows, all from one sample in a study of blood T cell repertoires in COVID-19. The table came from immunoSEQ multiplex PCR; TCRdb's copy has only in-frame clones and leaves some out. In the table there are more than 200,000 clones, about 86% of which are singletons. Sequencing was performed on peripheral blood. The origin of the receptors is a woman aged 50 to 60 with acute or convalescent COVID-19. The conserved cysteine and the conserved F or W are not part of the CDR3 here.

TRBV9,TRBJ1-1,ASSPRDRPNTEAF
TRBV7-3,TRBJ2-2,ASSLTGGTGELF
TRBV29-1,TRBJ1-1,SVQTGNRAF
TRBV30,TRBJ2-7,ASSGGQGKYEQY
TRBV2,TRBJ1-1,ATEGTTRNTEAF
TRBV18,TRBJ1-1,ASSPLPQGNTEAF
TRBV5-6,TRBJ2-7,ASWDRHYEQY
TRBV7-6,TRBJ2-1,ASSSVAWQGEEQF
TRBV18,TRBJ2-3,ASSPLQGEADTQY
TRBV6-6,TRBJ2-5,ASSYLGQQETQY
TRBV18,TRBJ1-4,ASSAPGQGNEKLF
TRBV12-3/TRBV12-4,TRBJ1-6,ASSLNRESPLH
TRBV7-8,TRBJ1-5,ASNERGASNQPQH
TRBV3-1/TRBV3-2,TRBJ2-1,ASSHPTSGRAHNEQF
TRBV15,TRBJ2-7,ATSSIGEGSYEQY
TRBV5-6,TRBJ1-4,ASSLRDRGAEKLF
TRBV6-5,TRBJ2-5,ASSRTSGETQY
TRBV5-1,TRBJ1-1,ASSLGALGGGTEAF
TRBV18,TRBJ2-7,ASSSAQASYEQY
TRBV11-2,TRBJ2-3,ASSGEGDTQY
TRBV7-2,TRBJ2-7,ASSLSGTSYEQY
TRBV19,TRBJ2-1,ASTPTSGSYNEQF
TRBV2,TRBJ2-7,ASTHGETPILYEQY
TRBV29-1,TRBJ2-5,SVVEGVETQY
TRBV5-1,TRBJ2-7,ASSSQGYEQY
TRBV2,TRBJ1-5,ASRGDGGFKPQH